A single TCR beta chain is shown here with its context. Its cognate antigen is unknown. Here immunoSEQ multiplex PCR was the method, and the copy in TCRdb shows in-frame clones only, minus some. The sample includes under 200,000 clones, 85% to 95% seen only once; the top ten take around 0.31%. The data were obtained in a study of OX40 agonist ivuxolimab in advanced cancers. On the study more broadly: Patients received the agonistic anti-OX40 (CD134) antibody ivuxolimab. Eligibility rules accepted prior anti-PD-1, anti-PD-L1 or anti-CTLA-4 therapy, and around 44% had some. Study-wide results and caveats: At 0.1 to 3.0 mg/kg, clonal expansion of CD4+ and CD8+ blood T cells had occurred by week 6.

Looked up from germline, CDR1 is SGHVS and CDR2 is FQNEAQ. This CDR3 has 12 residues. V shed 5 bases and J shed 10 bases, with 14 bases lying between them. Patients were ineligible given autoimmune disease history or systemic immunosuppression. This receptor was taken from an adult with an advanced solid tumor such as melanoma, head and neck, liver or kidney cancer. This rearrangement joins TRBV7-8 to TRBJ1-1; TRBD1 is a possible D gene (5 bases). The specimen was CD4+ or CD8+ T cells sorted from blood, collected in a trial of the OX40 agonist ivuxolimab. This chain's CDR3 is CASSAGGVGAFF. The CDR3 DNA reads TGTGCCAGCAGCGCTGGGGGGGTGGGAGCTTTCTTT.